This T cell receptor beta chain was obtained from a study of T cell changes during pregnancy in multiple sclerosis. Repertoires were generated with immunoSEQ multiplex PCR, while TCRdb's copy carries only in-frame clones and drops some. The data contain more than 50,000 clones, roughly nine tenths of them singletons. This clone was recorded only once. V lost 1 base to trimming and J lost 13 bases, with 16 bases between them. The length of the CDR3 is 14 residues. CDR1 SGHDN and CDR2 FVKESK come from the germline V gene. This receptor was obtained from a female donor in good health, enrolled as a control in a pregnancy study. V usage is TRBV14 and J usage is TRBJ1-4, with D possibly TRBD1 on 5 matching bases. This specimen was CD4+ T cells from peripheral blood mononuclear cells, taken after pregnancy. This CDR3 reads CASSQVSLGEGLFF. The CDR3 DNA reads as TGTGCCAGCAGCCAAGTCAGTCTAGGGGAGGGACTGTTTTTT.